This T cell receptor (beta chain) was sequenced during a study of PD-L1 blockade in urothelial cancer. Overall study context: Analysis of blood occurred 3 weeks (second dose) and 6 weeks after treatment start. Specimens of blood held a median count of about 150,000 T cells. Overall study results and limits: A below-median TCR clonality in blood before treatment predicted better survival.

Germline assignment: CDR1 SGHNT and CDR2 YENEEA. The V gene lost 5 bases and the J gene lost 5 bases, with 12 bases spanning the gap. The CDR3 sequence is 13 residues long. The method was immunoSEQ multiplex PCR; TCRdb's version includes in-frame clones alone and lacks a portion of them. The profile shows some 47,000 clones, around 80% of them singletons. With respect to this clone: Its antigen is not identified.

The sequencing used PBMCs, collected around atezolizumab (anti-PD-L1) treatment. The receptor comes from a man aged 65 to 85 with urothelial cancer. The V gene is TRBV11-3, the J gene TRBJ1-1, with D hard to call. The CDR3 reads CASSPGAETEAFF. The CDR3 DNA reads TGTGCCAGCAGCCCTGGTGCGGAGACTGAAGCTTTCTTT.